The subject of this entry is one T cell receptor beta chain. Its antigen is not identified. CDR3 size: 14 residues. Trimming pared 8 bases from V and 0 bases from J, leaving 13 bases between. Germline V CDR1 and CDR2: MNHNS, SASEGT. This sample stems from a study of cytomegalovirus exposure and HLA in healthy donors. Whole-study findings and limits: Across donors, most TCRs were seen rarely, yet some public ones were widespread. For most TCR beta V segments, an earlier analysis put the productive rate at about 87% or about 30% of the time. Later analysis demonstrated an association between a missense DCLRE1C variant and TCR beta V- and J-gene trimming.

Both 60 Vbeta primers and 13 Jbeta primers went into the PCR. TCRdb's table, derived via immunoSEQ multiplex PCR, lists solely in-frame clones and lacks some. The sample lists under 150,000 clones; approximately 82% were seen once. Samples came from healthy bone marrow donors. The V gene is TRBV6-1, the J gene TRBJ2-5, with a possible D match to TRBD1 (6 bases). Source material: PBMCs. The receptor's source is a boy aged 2 to 10 in good health and CMV-seronegative. CDR3 coding DNA: TGTGCCAGCCAGACAGGCTGGTACCAAGAGACCCAGTACTTC. This translates into CASQTGWYQETQYF.